This T cell receptor beta chain was observed in a study of T cell responses to AZD1222 COVID-19 vaccine. Across the study: Second-dose groups at about 4 or about 12 weeks were pooled.

Measured with immunoSEQ multiplex PCR; TCRdb has only the in-frame clones, and not every one. Of roughly 91,000 clones detected, about 90% appear once; the ten largest clones hold just under 3%. Worth noting for this clone: The antigen remains undetermined.

Study-wide findings and caveats: Clonal diversity was possibly underestimated, and the donors were mostly white British, with more females. Dominant at 160-218 and 743-854, vaccine-associated CD4 TCRs also spanned spike. Spike-specific TCR breadth and depth grew following two AZD1222 doses.

V lost 3 bases and J lost 7, with 23 bases in between. CDR3 length equals 16 residues. The germline V gene has CDR1 SGHDT and CDR2 YYEEEE. The origin of this receptor is an adult in good health. The chain links TRBV5-6 to TRBJ2-7; D might be TRBD2 (6 bases). This specimen was peripheral blood, taken on day 0 of AZD1222 vaccination. CDR3 sequence: CASSSQLADDFGEQYV. Here the CDR3 DNA reads TGTGCCAGCAGCTCTCAACTAGCAGACGACTTTGGGGAGCAGTACGTC.